This TCR beta chain was sequenced for a study of identical twins. TCRdb re-derived calls from the 5' RACE reads in MiXCR, one entry per CDR3 protein. The repertoire holds fewer than 800,000 distinct CDR3 sequences, with about 7% as singletons. This clonotype was recorded many times. The same sample was also studied in work on yellow fever vaccine responses in identical twins.

The sequenced sample was PBMCs. This receptor was identified in a woman between 18 and 29 years old in good health.

CDR3 region: CASGRWGATDTQYF. CDR3 nucleotides: TGTGCCAGCGGCAGGTGGGGGGCCACAGATACGCAGTATTTT. The gene calls are TRBV7-2 and TRBJ2-3; tentatively, D is TRBD1 or TRBD2 (6 bases each). The CDR3 is 14 amino acids. Trimming took 8 bases from V and 2 from J, leaving 14 bases between them. CDR1 is SGHTA, CDR2 FQGNSA, per germline.